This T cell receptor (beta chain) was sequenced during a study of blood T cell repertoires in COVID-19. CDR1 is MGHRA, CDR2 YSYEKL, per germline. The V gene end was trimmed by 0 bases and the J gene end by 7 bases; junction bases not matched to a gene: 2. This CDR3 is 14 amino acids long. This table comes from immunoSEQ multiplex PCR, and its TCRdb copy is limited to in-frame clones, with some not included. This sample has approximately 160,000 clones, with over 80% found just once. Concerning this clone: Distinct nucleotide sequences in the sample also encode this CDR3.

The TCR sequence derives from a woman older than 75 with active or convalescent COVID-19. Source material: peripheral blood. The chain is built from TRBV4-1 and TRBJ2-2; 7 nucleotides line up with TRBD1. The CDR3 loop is CASSQDRGIGELFF. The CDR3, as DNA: TGCGCCAGCAGCCAAGACAGGGGGATCGGGGAGCTGTTTTTT.